This TCR beta chain is drawn from a study of CD8+ T cells in alopecia areata. Overall study findings and caveats: Scalp repertoires also include resident alphabeta T cells from normal skin. In lesional scalp, particularly from alopecia totalis/universalis, clonality was higher than in normal scalp.

The length of the CDR3 is 15 residues. Germline V lookup: CDR1 SGHTA, CDR2 FQGNSA. Trimming took 7 bases from V and 6 from J; bases not matched to a gene: 10. This clone turned up a few times. The antigen is unknown. Investigators isolated RNA and reverse transcribed it into cDNA to act as the sequencing template. Data came from immunoSEQ multiplex PCR; TCRdb stores just in-frame clones and leaves some out. The sample holds 90,000 to 130,000 clones; about 60% are singletons and the top ten take around a quarter. This chain connects TRBV7-2 to TRBJ2-7; the match to TRBD2 covers 12 bases. Material for sequencing was NKG2D-low CD8+ T cells sorted from blood. The receptor's source is a human donor with alopecia areata. The CDR3 loop is CASTPSGRAASEQYF. The CDR3 DNA follows: TGTGCCAGCACCCCTAGCGGGAGGGCCGCCTCCGAGCAGTACTTC. Variable domain in full (rest from reference TRBV7-2 and TRBJ2-7): GAGVSQSPSNKVTEKGKDVELRCDPISGHTALYWYRQSLGQGLEFLIYFQGNSAPDKSGLPSDRFSAERTGGSVSTLTIQRTQQEDSAVYLCASTPSGRAASEQYFGPGTRLTVT.